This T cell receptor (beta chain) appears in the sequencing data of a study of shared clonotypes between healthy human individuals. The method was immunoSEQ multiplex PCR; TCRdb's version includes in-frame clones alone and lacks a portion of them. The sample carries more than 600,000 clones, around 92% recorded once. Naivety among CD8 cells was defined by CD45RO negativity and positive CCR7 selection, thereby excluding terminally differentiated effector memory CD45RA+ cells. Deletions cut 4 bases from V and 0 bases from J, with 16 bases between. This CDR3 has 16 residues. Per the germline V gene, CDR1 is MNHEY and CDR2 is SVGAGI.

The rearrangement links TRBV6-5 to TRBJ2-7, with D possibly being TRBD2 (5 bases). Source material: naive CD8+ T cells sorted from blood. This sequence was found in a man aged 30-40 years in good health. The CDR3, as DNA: TGTGCCAGCAGTTCCCCCCTTGCGGGCTACTCCTACGAGCAGTACTTC. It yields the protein CASSSPLAGYSYEQYF.